Ten or more counts support the clone carrying this T cell receptor (beta chain). Its antigen is not identified. TCRdb reanalysed the RACE reads using MiXCR and keeps one entry per CDR3 protein. The table has tens of thousands of distinct CDR3 sequences, about a tenth seen once; the top ten hold less than 35%. This entry belongs to a study of human T cells and chemical hapten exposure. About the research overall: Throughout a study of 20 to 30 weeks, patients underwent weekly scalp administration of diphenylcyclopropenone doses.

The sample's time point: pre-sensitization, week 0. Treatment given: therapeutic diphenylcyclopropenone sensitization with weekly scalp DPC. From whole blood left unfractionated, total RNA was extracted. Study findings and constraints: There was a positive correlation between PT1 expanded TCR counts and patch test score.

J gave up 4 bases and V 1 base, and 3 bases lay outside the gene matches. The CDR3 sequence is 16 residues long. Germline values: CDR1 SEHNR, CDR2 FQNEAQ (reference sequence). The clonotype comes from a man aged 45-60 years with alopecia areata. Some clones in this sample may be carry-over from other donors' samples. This specimen consisted of whole blood, obtained in connection with sensitization to the hapten diphenylcyclopropenone (DPC). The chain has TRBV7-9 and TRBJ2-2; 10 bases agree with TRBD2. CDR3 residues: CASSLEGLASTGELFF. DNA for the CDR3: TGTGCCAGCAGCTTAGAGGGACTAGCGAGCACCGGGGAGCTGTTTTTT.